The source of this T cell receptor beta chain is a study of cytomegalovirus exposure and HLA in healthy donors. The germline V gene encodes CDR1 MNHEY and CDR2 SVGAGI. Trimming removed 0 bases from V and 2 bases from J, with 13 bases in between. This CDR3 comprises 16 residues. Primers: 60 Vbeta forward and 13 Jbeta reverse. Method: immunoSEQ multiplex PCR; TCRdb's copy keeps in-frame clones and lacks some. This sample has 200,000 or so clones, with 82% found just once. Input material: PBMCs. This chain links TRBV6-5 with TRBJ1-1; a weak D match, TRBD1 (6 bases). The clonotype comes from a woman aged 18-29 years in good health and CMV-seronegative. This CDR3 is CASSYSKGTTNTEAFF. DNA of the CDR3: TGTGCCAGCAGTTACTCCAAAGGGACAACCAACACTGAAGCTTTCTTT.